The clone carrying this TCR beta chain appeared a single time. Between the trimmed V and J ends, which lost 1 base and 5 bases, there was a span of 9 bases. This CDR3 has 14 amino acids. Germline V gene lookup returns CDR1 SGHVS and CDR2 FNYEAQ. These data belong to a study of technical replicates of blood from a handful of donors. Produced via immunoSEQ multiplex PCR; TCRdb's table is partial and in-frame only. The sample includes some 80,000 clones, about 96% of them seen just once. This sequence was found in a human donor in good health. The sequencing sample was made of T cells isolated from PBMCs. The chain joins TRBV7-6 to TRBJ1-5; D not certain. The CDR3 is CASSLGPDYQPQHF. CDR3 nucleotides: TGTGCCAGCAGCTTAGGTCCGGACTATCAGCCCCAGCATTTT.